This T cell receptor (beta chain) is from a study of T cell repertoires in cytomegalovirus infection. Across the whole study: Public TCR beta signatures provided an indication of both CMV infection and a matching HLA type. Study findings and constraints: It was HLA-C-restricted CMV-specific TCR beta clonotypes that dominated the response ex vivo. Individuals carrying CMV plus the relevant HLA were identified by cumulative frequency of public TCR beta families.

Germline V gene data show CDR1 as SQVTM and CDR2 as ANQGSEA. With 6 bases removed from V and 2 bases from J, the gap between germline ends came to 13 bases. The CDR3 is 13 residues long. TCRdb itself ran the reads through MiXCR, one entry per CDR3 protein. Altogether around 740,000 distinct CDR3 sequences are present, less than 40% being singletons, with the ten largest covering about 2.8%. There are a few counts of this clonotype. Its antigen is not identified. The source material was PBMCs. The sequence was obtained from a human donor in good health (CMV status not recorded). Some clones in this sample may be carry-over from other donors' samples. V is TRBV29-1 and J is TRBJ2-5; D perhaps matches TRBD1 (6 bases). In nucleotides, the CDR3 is TGCAGCGTATCAGGACAGTTTCAAGAGACCCAGTACTTC. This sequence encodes CSVSGQFQETQYF.